The next 28 T cell receptor beta chains were all read from a single sample in a study of shared clonotypes between healthy human individuals. Profiled with immunoSEQ multiplex PCR; TCRdb holds only in-frame clones, not every one. The sample has around 1.5 million clones, about 98% seen once. The sequenced material came from naive CD4+ T cells sorted from blood. Stated subset: CD45RA+ positively selected. These receptors were obtained from a man aged 25 to 40 in good health.

The rearrangement uses TRBV10-2 and TRBJ2-2, with D hard to call. V was cut by 1 base and J by 1 base, with 4 bases left in between. This CDR3 is built from 14 residues. Germline V gene lookup returns CDR1 WSHSY and CDR2 SAAADI. The CDR3 bases are TGCGCCAGCAGTGAGTGGCTGAACACCGGGGAGCTGTTTTTT. Amino acids: CASSEWLNTGELFF.

Remarks on this clone: Sequence at one end of the junction differs from germline and may be a read error. The rearrangement joins TRBV7-7 to TRBJ2-5; D ambiguous. CDR3 size: 10 residues. Germline V CDR1 and CDR2: SSHAT, FNYEAQ (reference sequence). The CDR3 loop reads CASSLVTQYF. CDR3 nucleotide sequence: TGTGCTAGCAGCTTAGTGACCCAGTACTTC.

For the CDR3, the DNA is TGTGCCAGCAAACAGGCGTCGAACACCGGGGAGCTGTTTTTT. Amino acid sequence: CASKQASNTGELFF. V gene TRBV28 combines with J gene TRBJ2-2; TRBD1 is a possible D gene (5 bases). The V gene lost 7 bases and the J gene lost 0 bases, with 9 bases spanning the gap. This CDR3 comprises 14 residues. Germline V lookup: CDR1 MDHEN, CDR2 SYDVKM.

Notes on this clone: Other DNA sequences in the same sample also yield this CDR3. V gene TRBV28 combines with J gene TRBJ1-5, with D tentatively TRBD1 (5 bases). The germline V gene has CDR1 MDHEN and CDR2 SYDVKM. The CDR3 covers 14 residues. V gave up 5 bases and J gave up 1 base, with 9 bases separating them. The CDR3 is CASSPGGSNQPQHF. Here the CDR3 DNA reads TGTGCCAGCAGTCCCGGGGGAAGCAATCAGCCCCAGCATTTT. The whole variable domain, filled in from reference TRBV28 and TRBJ1-5, reads DVKVTQSSRYLVKRTGEKVFLECVQDMDHENMFWYRQDPGLGLRLIYFSYDVKMKEKGDIPEGYSVSREKKERFSLILESASTNQTSMYLCASSPGGSNQPQHFGDGTRLSIL.

This clone was seen just once. The chain combines TRBV7-6 with TRBJ2-2; either TRBD1 or TRBD2 may fit D (5 bases each). The CDR3 length is 18 residues. Trimming left V 5 bases short and J 0 bases short, with 19 bases between. Germline-derived CDR1 and CDR2 are SGHVS and FNYEAQ. The CDR3 here is CASSPRKVGAANTGELFF. The CDR3 bases are TGTGCCAGCAGCCCCCGCAAAGTCGGGGCGGCGAACACCGGGGAGCTGTTTTTT.

The gene calls are TRBV7-8 and TRBJ2-7, with 9 bases identical to TRBD2. V gave up 4 bases and J gave up 0 bases; unmatched junction bases: 4. Germline lookup yields CDR1 SGHVS and CDR2 FQNEAQ. The CDR3 is made up of 15 amino acids. CDR3 DNA: TGTGCCAGCAGCTCGAGCGGGAGGAGCTCCTACGAGCAGTACTTC. Amino acid sequence: CASSSSGRSSYEQYF.

The CDR3 bases are TGTGCCAGCAGTTACTCGGGCGGCATCCCAAGGTACTTC. Its protein product is CASSYSGGIPRYF. The rearrangement uses TRBV6-6 and TRBJ2-7; D is unresolved. CDR3 length: 13 amino acids. Per germline, CDR1 MNHNY and CDR2 SVGAGI (reference sequence). Trimming pared 0 bases from V and 12 bases from J, leaving 15 bases between.

The CDR3 DNA reads as TGTGCCAGCCGTCGACAGGGGGTCAACACCGGGGAGCTGTTTTTT. As protein: CASRRQGVNTGELFF. This chain connects TRBV6-5 to TRBJ2-2, with TRBD1 matching 9 bases. CDR3 length equals 15 residues. Germline V gives CDR1 MNHEY, CDR2 SVGAGI. The V and J ends lost 8 bases and 2 bases, in that order; junction bases with no gene match: 6.

This chain connects TRBV9 to TRBJ2-3, with D perhaps matching TRBD1 (6 bases). The CDR3 runs 15 residues. V lost 0 bases and J 0 bases, leaving 8 bases between the germline ends. The germline V gene encodes CDR1 SGDLS and CDR2 YYNGEE. CDR3 region: CASSVGGHSTDTQYF. In nucleotides, the CDR3 is TGTGCCAGCAGCGTAGGGGGACATAGCACAGATACGCAGTATTTT. The whole variable domain, filled in from reference TRBV9 and TRBJ2-3, reads DSGVTQTPKHLITATGQRVTLRCSPRSGDLSVYWYQQSLDQGLQFLIQYYNGEERAKGNILERFSAQQFPDLHSELNLSSLELGDSALYFCASSVGGHSTDTQYFGPGTRLTVL.

CDR3 sequence reads: CASSLASLYSYEQYF. In DNA, the CDR3 is TGTGCCAGCAGCTTGGCCAGCCTCTACTCCTACGAGCAGTACTTC. The rearrangement joins TRBV5-5 to TRBJ2-7; the D is unclear. Trimming left V 0 bases short and J 0 bases short, with 10 bases between. The CDR3 has 15 amino acids. Germline V gene sequence: CDR1 SGHKS, CDR2 YYEKEE (reference sequence).

This sequence joins TRBV5-4 and TRBJ2-5; D ambiguous. Germline-derived CDR1 and CDR2 are SGHNT and YYREEE (reference sequence). V shed 1 base and J shed 5 bases, with 12 bases lying between them. The CDR3 covers 14 residues. Here the CDR3 reads CASSLSGSPETQYF. The DNA of the CDR3 is TGTGCCAGCAGCTTGAGTGGATCGCCCGAGACCCAGTACTTC.

The CDR3 coding sequence is TGTGCCAGCTCCTCCAGGAGAGCGGATAATGAAAAACTGTTTTTT. As protein: CASSSRRADNEKLFF. The rearrangement joins TRBV18 to TRBJ1-4; unclear D gene. Trimming stripped 6 bases from V and 4 bases from J, with 15 bases between. Germline V gene data show CDR1 as KGHSH and CDR2 as LQKENI. The CDR3 sequence is 15 residues long. Full variable domain (remainder filled in from reference TRBV18 and TRBJ1-4): NAGVMQNPRHLVRRRGQEARLRCSPMKGHSHVYWYRQLPEEGLKFMVYLQKENIIDESGMPKERFSAEFPKEGPSILRIQQVVRGDSAAYFCASSSRRADNEKLFFGSGTQLSVL.

The count of this clone is one. The same CDR3 can be traced to other DNA sequences in this sample. The chain is built from TRBV28 and TRBJ1-5; D ambiguous. Trimming cost V 3 bases and J 6 bases, with 6 bases left between them. This CDR3 is built from 12 residues. Germline CDR1 reads MDHEN; CDR2 reads SYDVKM. The CDR3 region has the DNA TGTGCCAGCAGTTTCTTATCTCAGCCCCAGCATTTT. Its translation is CASSFLSQPQHF.

The chain recombines TRBV5-1 with TRBJ1-1, with 12 nucleotides matching TRBD1. The V segment lost 2 bases and the J segment 7 bases; nucleotides outside the gene matches: 9. The germline V gene has CDR1 SGHRS and CDR2 YFSETQ. The CDR3 has 16 residues. CDR3 DNA: TGCGCCAGCAGCTTAACCGGGACAGGGGGCAGGAGTGAAGCTTTCTTT. It yields the protein CASSLTGTGGRSEAFF.

The CDR3 DNA is TGTGCCAGCAGCCTCTTGGGGGGAGCCGTTCAAGAGACCCAGTACTTC. Translated: CASSLLGGAVQETQYF. The chain employs TRBV14 and TRBJ2-5; tentative D call: TRBD2 (6 bases). Germline CDR1 is SGHDN and CDR2 is FVKESK. Trimming took 4 bases from V and 2 from J, leaving 17 bases between them. This CDR3 region has 16 residues.

The rearrangement joins TRBV18 to TRBJ2-1; 8 nucleotides align to TRBD2. The CDR3 runs 17 residues. Germline CDR1 is KGHSH and CDR2 is LQKENI. J was trimmed by 2 bases and V by 3 bases; bases with no gene match: 9. CDR3 DNA: TGTGCCAGCTCACCTCCCCAAGCGGGAGTTACCTACAATGAGCAGTTCTTC. It is translated as CASSPPQAGVTYNEQFF.

The chain links TRBV30 to TRBJ1-4, with 8 bases identical to TRBD1. CDR3 length: 14 residues. Germline V lookup: CDR1 GTSNPN, CDR2 SVGIG (reference sequence). V gave up 2 bases and J gave up 7 bases; unmatched junction bases: 6. The CDR3 sequence is CAWSFRGRGEKLFF. CDR3 DNA: TGTGCCTGGAGTTTCAGGGGGCGGGGTGAAAAACTGTTTTTT. Full variable domain (rest looked up from reference TRBV30 and TRBJ1-4): SQTIHQWPATLVQPVGSPLSLECTVEGTSNPNLYWYRQAAGRGLQLLFYSVGIGQISSEVPQNLSASRPQDRQFILSSKKLLLSDSGFYLCAWSFRGRGEKLFFGSGTQLSVL.

The chain joins TRBV7-6 to TRBJ2-7; 9 bases agree with TRBD2. Trimming took 4 bases from V and 6 from J; bases not matched to a gene: 10. CDR3 length: 15 residues. Germline lookup yields CDR1 SGHVS and CDR2 FNYEAQ. CDR3 in DNA: TGTGCCAGCAGCTCAATAGCGGGAGAAGGGGTCGAGCAGTACTTC. This translates into CASSSIAGEGVEQYF.

The chain recombines TRBV5-4 with TRBJ2-7, with D perhaps TRBD1 (5 bases). Germline V lookup: CDR1 SGHNT, CDR2 YYREEE (reference sequence). The V end was cut by 0 bases, the J end by 5 bases, with 12 bases between. The CDR3 consists of 14 residues. The CDR3 nucleotides are TGTGCCAGCAGCTTGGTTACAGGTACCCACGAGCAGTACTTC. This translates into CASSLVTGTHEQYF.

The chain employs TRBV5-1 and TRBJ2-2; no clear D gene. The CDR3 contains 15 residues. The V gene's germline CDR1 is SGHRS and CDR2 YFSETQ. The V and J ends lost 4 bases and 1 base respectively, with 11 bases between them. This chain's CDR3 is CASSPSLGNTGELFF. For the CDR3, the DNA is TGCGCCAGCAGCCCCAGTCTCGGGAACACCGGGGAGCTGTTTTTT.

The chain is built from TRBV9 and TRBJ2-7; D is possibly TRBD1 or TRBD2 (6 bases each). This CDR3 comprises 15 residues. The germline gives CDR1 SGDLS, CDR2 YYNGEE. With 0 bases removed from V and 6 bases from J, the gap between germline ends came to 16 bases. The CDR3 nucleotides are TGTGCCAGCAGCGTAGTGGAGGGGGATGATCTCGAGCAGTACTTC. Its translation: CASSVVEGDDLEQYF.

DNA of the CDR3: TGTGCCAGCAGCTCACGGGGGGACAGATTATACGAGCAGTACTTC. It yields the protein CASSSRGDRLYEQYF. This sequence joins TRBV7-8 and TRBJ2-7; D is tentatively TRBD1 or TRBD2 (7 bases each). The CDR3 has 15 residues. Germline V lookup: CDR1 SGHVS, CDR2 FQNEAQ. V was pared by 4 bases and J by 4 bases, with 17 bases between.

The J gene is TRBJ2-7, the V gene TRBV6-6, with D maybe TRBD1 (6 bases). The V and J ends lost 8 bases and 2 bases respectively, with 13 bases between them. CDR3 length: 13 amino acids. Germline lookup yields CDR1 MNHNY and CDR2 SVGAGI (reference sequence). CDR3 protein: CASGEGGTYEQYF. As DNA, the CDR3 is TGTGCCAGCGGGGAAGGGGGTACCTACGAGCAGTACTTC.

CDR3 nucleotide sequence: TGTGCCAGTGGGTTTAATAAAAGCAATCAGCCCCAGCATTTT. Its protein is CASGFNKSNQPQHF. V usage is TRBV19 and J usage is TRBJ1-5; no firm D call. CDR3 length: 14 amino acids. Looked up from germline, CDR1 is LNHDA and CDR2 is SQIVND (reference sequence). V was cut by 8 bases and J by 1 base, with 12 bases left in between.

On this clone: The junction differs from germline at one of its ends, possibly a read error. The CDR3 protein is CASSLFVTGGTDTQYF. CDR3 nucleotides: TGCGCCAGCAGCTTGTTTGTGACGGGAGGCACCGATACGCAGTATTTT. The chain combines TRBV5-1 with TRBJ2-3; 7 nucleotides agree with TRBD2. The CDR3 has 16 residues. Per the germline V gene, CDR1 is SGHRS and CDR2 is YFSETQ.

This clone was seen only once. This chain connects TRBV7-2 to TRBJ1-1; D is undetermined. Germline loops: CDR1 SGHTA, CDR2 FQGNSA. There are 11 residues in the CDR3. Trimming removed 2 bases at V and 8 bases at J, with 6 bases between. The CDR3 nucleotides are TGTGCCAGCAGCTTATTACGGGAAGCTTTCTTT. Translating gives CASSLLREAFF. Filled out from reference TRBV7-2 and TRBJ1-1, the complete variable domain reads GAGVSQSPSNKVTEKGKDVELRCDPISGHTALYWYRQSLGQGLEFLIYFQGNSAPDKSGLPSDRFSAERTGGSVSTLTIQRTQQEDSAVYLCASSLLREAFFGQGTRLTVV.

As to this clone: The same CDR3 also results from other DNA sequences found in this sample. The CDR3 DNA follows: TGTGCCAGCAGCGTAGGAGGGGGCTCTACCTACGAGCAGTACTTC. This gives the protein CASSVGGGSTYEQYF. This chain joins TRBV9 and TRBJ2-7; 7 bases fit TRBD1. Looked up from germline, CDR1 is SGDLS and CDR2 is YYNGEE. V shed 0 bases, J shed 2 bases, and the junction held 5 bases outside the gene matches. CDR3 size: 15 residues.

This rearrangement joins TRBV6-1 to TRBJ2-1, with D uncertain. Germline V gene sequence: CDR1 MNHNS, CDR2 SASEGT. The CDR3 loop spans 14 amino acids. The ends were cut back, 1 base at V and 3 bases at J, with 7 bases in the middle. The CDR3 loop is CASSEVWDYNEQFF. In DNA, the CDR3 is TGTGCCAGCAGTGAAGTTTGGGACTACAATGAGCAGTTCTTC.